One sample yielded the 16 T cell receptor beta chains listed below, sequenced in a study of CD8+ T cells in alopecia areata. As the sequencing template, cDNA was produced by extracting RNA and reverse transcribing it. Libraries were prepared by immunoSEQ multiplex PCR; TCRdb keeps only in-frame clonotypes and omits some of them. The table includes fewer than 150,000 clones, around three fifths detected once. This sample's treatment: oral pan-JAK inhibitor, 5-10 mg twice daily. The specimen was CD4+ T cells sorted from blood, collected at week 24, from a patient treated with tofacitinib. Receptor source: a human donor with alopecia areata.

The chain employs TRBV2 and TRBJ2-7; D not certain. V lost 6 bases, J lost 1 base, and 13 bases lay in between. Per the germline V gene, CDR1 is SNHLY and CDR2 is FYNNEI. The CDR3 extends over 14 amino acids. The CDR3 coding sequence is TGTGCCAGCAGCCAAGAGTCGGTATCCTACGAGCAGTACTTC. This sequence encodes CASSQESVSYEQYF. Filled out from reference TRBV2 and TRBJ2-7, the complete variable domain reads EPEVTQTPSHQVTQMGQEVILRCVPISNHLYFYWYRQILGQKVEFLVSFYNNEISEKSEIFDDQFSVERPDGSNFTLKIRSTKLEDSAMYFCASSQESVSYEQYFGPGTRLTVT.

The chain has TRBV4-3 and TRBJ1-5; D is ambiguous. Germline V gene sequence: CDR1 LGHNA, CDR2 YSLEER. V was clipped by 0 bases and J by 2 bases, with 14 bases between them. The CDR3 is 17 amino acids. The CDR3 is CASSQDTTAGGNQPQHF. The CDR3 DNA sequence: TGCGCCAGCAGCCAAGATACGACGGCAGGTGGCAATCAGCCCCAGCATTTT.

The chain joins TRBV10-1 to TRBJ2-3, with 9 bases fitting TRBD2. The CDR3 has 13 amino acids. Germline CDR1 WNHNN, CDR2 SYGVQD (reference sequence). With V trimmed by 5 bases and J by 5 bases, 2 bases remained unmatched. CDR3 DNA sequence: TGCGCCAGCAGTTTAGCGGGGGAAGATACGCAGTATTTT. Amino acids: CASSLAGEDTQYF.

In this sample, this clone turned up a few times. The gene calls are TRBV4-3 and TRBJ1-1; D is ambiguous. This CDR3 is 15 amino acids long. Looked up from germline, CDR1 is LGHNA and CDR2 is YSLEER. The V and J ends lost 3 bases and 1 base respectively, with 12 bases between them. As DNA, the CDR3 is TGCGCCAGCAGCCACCTCCGGGGATCGAACACTGAAGCTTTCTTT. Its translation is CASSHLRGSNTEAFF.

The V gene is TRBV2, the J gene TRBJ1-2, with 7 bases aligning to TRBD1. After removal of 6 bases from V and 4 bases from J, the junction contained 2 bases not matched to a gene. CDR3 length: 12 residues. Germline assignment: CDR1 SNHLY and CDR2 FYNNEI. CDR3 protein: CASSGDSYGYTF. CDR3 bases: TGTGCCAGCAGCGGGGACAGCTATGGCTACACCTTC.

The chain has TRBV7-9 and TRBJ2-4; 11 nucleotides agree with TRBD2. Germline-derived CDR1 and CDR2 are SEHNR and FQNEAQ (reference sequence). The CDR3 consists of 14 residues. Losses at the gene ends were 3 bases for V and 6 bases for J; bases not matched to a gene: 1. CDR3 loop: CASSFGTSGNIQYF. For the CDR3, the DNA is TGTGCCAGCAGCTTCGGGACTAGCGGAAACATTCAGTACTTC.

V gene TRBV6-5 combines with J gene TRBJ1-5, with a weak D call TRBD1 (5 bases). Trimming stripped 0 bases from V and 2 bases from J, with 11 bases between. Germline CDR1 and CDR2: MNHEY and SVGAGI. The CDR3 loop spans 16 amino acids. CDR3 residues: CASSYSRGRGNQPQHF. The CDR3 coding sequence is TGTGCCAGCAGTTACTCGCGGGGACGGGGCAATCAGCCCCAGCATTTT.

The chain couples TRBV7-2 to TRBJ2-5; maybe TRBD2 (7 bases). The J call may be wrong; the DNA end is better matched by TRBJ2-7. The length of the CDR3 is 16 residues. CDR1 is SGHTA, CDR2 FQGNSA, per germline. The CDR3 protein is CASSLRGGSASYEQYF. The CDR3 DNA is TGTGCCAGCAGCTTAAGGGGGGGTAGCGCCTCCTACGAGCAGTACTTC.

A few counts support this clone. The V and J genes are TRBV5-1 and TRBJ2-7, with D perhaps TRBD1 or TRBD2 (6 bases each). V gave up 2 bases and J gave up 4 bases, with 13 bases separating them. Germline CDR1 SGHRS, CDR2 YFSETQ. This CDR3 comprises 14 residues. Here the CDR3 reads CASSFRGRGYEQYF. The CDR3 DNA reads as TGCGCCAGCAGCTTCCGGGGGCGTGGGTACGAGCAGTACTTC.

The chain links TRBV5-4 to TRBJ2-3; 11 nucleotides agree with TRBD2. The CDR3 loop spans 13 amino acids. Germline trimming cut 10 bases from V and 3 bases from J; bases unmatched to any gene: 4. Per the germline V gene, CDR1 is SGHNT and CDR2 is YYREEE (reference sequence). The CDR3 spells CAGGTSGTDTQYF. The CDR3 DNA reads as TGTGCCGGAGGGACTAGCGGAACAGATACGCAGTATTTT. The whole variable domain, filled in from reference TRBV5-4 and TRBJ2-3, reads ETGVTQSPTHLIKTRGQQVTLRCSSQSGHNTVSWYQQALGQGPQFIFQYYREEENGRGNFPPRFSGLQFPNYSSELNVNALELDDSALYLCAGGTSGTDTQYFGPGTRLTVL.

In this sample, this clone turned up a few times. This chain links TRBV9 with TRBJ2-3; D is perhaps TRBD2 (5 bases). Germline CDR1 is SGDLS and CDR2 is YYNGEE. V lost 4 bases to trimming and J lost 4 bases, with 7 bases between them. The CDR3 contains 12 residues. The CDR3 DNA is TGTGCCAGCAGCCCCGGGGCAGATACGCAGTATTTT. Its translation is CASSPGADTQYF.

This clone was picked up a small number of times. The J gene is TRBJ2-4, the V gene TRBV7-2; 9 positions match TRBD2. The CDR3 spans 14 residues. Germline V CDR1 and CDR2: SGHTA, FQGNSA. The J segment lost 8 bases and the V segment lost 5 bases, leaving 7 bases of the junction unmatched. The DNA of the CDR3 is TGTGCCAGCAGCATGGGACTAGCCTCATACATTCAGTACTTC. It translates to CASSMGLASYIQYF.

The chain combines TRBV18 with TRBJ2-5; 10 bases map to TRBD1. Germline CDR1 reads KGHSH; CDR2 reads LQKENI. The CDR3 has 15 amino acids. J was trimmed by 4 bases and V by 2 bases; bases with no gene match: 4. CDR3: CASSPGTGVGETQYF. CDR3 bases: TGTGCCAGCTCACCAGGGACAGGGGTAGGAGAGACCCAGTACTTC.

The V gene is TRBV28, the J gene TRBJ1-5, with D uncertain. Germline V CDR1 and CDR2: MDHEN, SYDVKM. Between the trimmed V and J ends, which lost 3 bases and 6 bases, there was a span of 12 bases. The CDR3 extends over 14 amino acids. Here the CDR3 DNA reads TGTGCCAGCAGTTTCCCCAGTCCCACTCAGCCCCAGCATTTT. Translating it yields CASSFPSPTQPQHF.

The count of this clone is one. The chain joins TRBV5-6 to TRBJ1-2; 7 nucleotides agree with TRBD1. This CDR3 comprises 14 residues. J was trimmed by 5 bases and V by 0 bases; bases with no gene match: 4. Germline V gives CDR1 SGHDT, CDR2 YYEEEE. CDR3 in amino acids: CASSLATGMYGYTF. The CDR3 DNA reads as TGTGCCAGCAGCTTGGCGACAGGGATGTATGGCTACACCTTC.

The genes are TRBV7-2 and TRBJ2-5, with unresolved D. This CDR3 has 13 residues. CDR1 is SGHTA and CDR2 is FQGNSA in the germline V gene. Trimming took off 1 base at V and 9 bases at J, with 12 bases between the two ends. The CDR3: CASSLGPLGAQYF. CDR3 coding DNA: TGTGCCAGCAGCTTAGGTCCCCTCGGAGCCCAGTACTTC.